This is a list of T cell receptor beta chains from one sample in a study of cytomegalovirus exposure and HLA in healthy donors. Generated by immunoSEQ multiplex PCR, the TCRdb table keeps only in-frame clones and is missing some. The specimen's table records fewer than 130,000 clones. Material: PBMCs. These receptor sequences come from a man aged 45-65 years in good health and CMV-seronegative. Each CDR3 is given with its conserved first and last residue. A D gene is named only where the DNA matches it firmly.

>TRBD1|TRBJ2-7|TRBV7-9
TGTGCCAGCAGCAGACAGGGGGCTCCGTCCGAGCAGTACTTC
CASSRQGAPSEQYF
>NA|TRBJ2-6|TRBV7-9
TGTGCCAGCAGCCCTCCAGGGGCGTCTGGGGCCAACGTCCTGACTTTC
CASSPPGASGANVLTF
>NA|TRBJ2-1|TRBV6-1
TGTGCCAGCAGTGAACTCACTTCGAACAATGAGCAGTTCTTC
CASSELTSNNEQFF
>NA|TRBJ2-7|TRBV5-6
TGTGCCAGCAGCTCAGTCGACTCGACCTACGAGCAGTACTTC
CASSSVDSTYEQYF
>NA|TRBJ1-3|TRBV6-6
TGTGCCAGCAGTTACTCGCAACAGGGCTCTGGAAACACCATATATTTT
CASSYSQQGSGNTIYF
>TRBD1|TRBJ1-6|TRBV18
TGTGCCAGCTCACCACGGGACAGGGGTAATTCACCCCTCCACTTT
CASSPRDRGNSPLHF
>NA|TRBJ1-5|TRBV6-1
TGTGCCAGCAGTGATAATCTTCAGCCCCAGCATTTT
CASSDNLQPQHF
>NA|TRBJ1-2|TRBV19
TGTGCCAGTAGTATACCTGGCGCAGGCTATGGCTACACCTTC
CASSIPGAGYGYTF
>TRBD2|TRBJ2-7|TRBV27
TGTGCCAGCAGTTCCTCTTCCCGAGCGGGAGCCTACGAGCAGTACTTC
CASSSSSRAGAYEQYF
>NA|TRBJ1-4|TRBV15
TGTGCCACCAGCAGAGACAGGGGCACTAATGAAAAACTGTTTTTT
CATSRDRGTNEKLFF
>TRBD2|TRBJ2-1|TRBV19
TGTGCCAGTAGTAAGACTAGCGGGGGGGCATTATTCTCCTACAATGAGCAGTTCTTC
CASSKTSGGALFSYNEQFF
>TRBD2|TRBJ2-3|TRBV10-3
TGTGCCATCAGTTCCGGACTAGTCACAGATACGCAGTATTTT
CAISSGLVTDTQYF
>TRBD2|TRBJ2-1|TRBV5-1
TGCGCCAGCAGCTTGTTTCCTAGCGGGAGGGATGAGCAGTTCTTC
CASSLFPSGRDEQFF
>NA|TRBJ2-2|TRBV11-3
TGTGCCAGCAGCTTAATAACGAACACCGGGGAGCTGTTTTTT
CASSLITNTGELFF
>TRBD1|TRBJ1-3|TRBV7-9
TGTGCCAGCAGCATCCCAGGGGGCCTGCGAGACACCATATATTTT
CASSIPGGLRDTIYF
>TRBD1|TRBJ1-4|TRBV2
TGTGCCAGCAGTGGACAGGGACGGAGGGAAAAACTGTTTTTT
CASSGQGRREKLFF
>NA|TRBJ2-4|TRBV15
TGTGCCACCAGCAGAGAATTGGTAGAAAACATTCAGTACTTC
CATSRELVENIQYF
>TRBD1|TRBJ2-2|TRBV19
TGTGCCAGTAGCCTCCTTCGGACAGGGGGACCCGGGGAGCTGTTTTTT
CASSLLRTGGPGELFF
>NA|TRBJ1-3|TRBV6-5
TGTGCCAGCAGAAACAGGGGAAACACCATATATTTT
CASRNRGNTIYF
>TRBD2|TRBJ2-2|TRBV7-2
TGTGCCAGCAGCTTAGAAGTTGCGGGGGGGCGTGGGGAGCTGTTTTTT
CASSLEVAGGRGELFF
>TRBD2|TRBJ2-7|TRBV7-8
TGTGCCAGCAGCCCCCCGGGGGGAAGGTACGAGCAGTACTTC
CASSPPGGRYEQYF
>TRBD1|TRBJ1-1|TRBV29-1
TGCAGCGGGGGGGACAGGGGATCTGAAGCTTTCTTT
CSGGDRGSEAFF
>NA|TRBJ1-3|TRBV6-5
TGTGCCAGCAGTTTGCGGGGGTTCGGAAACACCATATATTTT
CASSLRGFGNTIYF
>TRBD1|TRBJ2-1|TRBV6-1
TGTGCCAGCAGTGGAGGGGACAGGACAATATACAATGAGCAGTTCTTC
CASSGGDRTIYNEQFF
>TRBD2|TRBJ2-7|TRBV5-1
TGCGCCAGCAGCTCCCAATTCGGGAGGGGATACGAGCAGTACTTC
CASSSQFGRGYEQYF
>NA|TRBJ1-1|TRBV11-3
TGTGCCAGCAGCGCAACAGGGACGGACACTGAAGCTTTCTTT
CASSATGTDTEAFF
>NA|TRBJ2-7|TRBV7-9
TGTGCCAGCAGCTTAGGGGCAGGCGACGAGCAGTACTTC
CASSLGAGDEQYF
>NA|TRBJ1-5|TRBV18
TGTGCCAGCTCACCCCGGGACAAGGAGCAGCCCCAGCATTTT
CASSPRDKEQPQHF
>NA|TRBJ2-7|TRBV13
TGTGCCAGCAGCTTGGACAGAGGCCCCTACGAGCAGTACTTC
CASSLDRGPYEQYF
>NA|TRBJ2-4|TRBV7-2
TGTGCCAGCAGCTTAATACAGGGTGGAAACATTCAGTACTTC
CASSLIQGGNIQYF
>NA|TRBJ2-3|TRBV29-1
TGCAGCGTTGGGACATCTACAGATACGCAGTATTTT
CSVGTSTDTQYF
>TRBD1|TRBJ1-2|TRBV5-6
TGTGCCAGCAGCTGGACAGGGGTGGAGGGTGGCTACACCTTC
CASSWTGVEGGYTF
>NA|TRBJ1-3|TRBV2
TGTGCCAGCAGTCCCCGTGGGGCCTCTGGAAACACCATATATTTT
CASSPRGASGNTIYF
>TRBD1|TRBJ1-5|TRBV6-6
TGTGCCAGCAGTGAGGGACAGCATCAGCCCCAGCATTTT
CASSEGQHQPQHF
>NA|TRBJ1-1|TRBV6-1
TGTGCCAGCAGTGATCGTTCGGGTTGGAACACTGAAGCTTTCTTT
CASSDRSGWNTEAFF
>TRBD2|TRBJ2-2|TRBV5-4
TGTGCCTCCGGGCCGGGGGGTACGGTCACCGGGGAGCTGTTTTTT
CASGPGGTVTGELFF
>NA|TRBJ1-5|TRBV19
TGTGCCAGTAGTATTGAGCAAAGCAATCAGCCCCAGCATTTT
CASSIEQSNQPQHF
>NA|TRBJ1-2|TRBV9
TGTGCCAGCAGCCCGCAGGGAAGTAATGGCTACACCTTC
CASSPQGSNGYTF
>NA|TRBJ1-5|TRBV30
TGTGCCTGGGGCCCAGGGTTTAGCAATCAGCCCCAGCATTTT
CAWGPGFSNQPQHF
>TRBD1|TRBJ1-6|TRBV7-9
TGTGCCAGCAGCCCCATTCCCGGACAGGGGGTTAATTCACCCCTCCACTTT
CASSPIPGQGVNSPLHF
>TRBD2|TRBJ2-2|TRBV5-1
TGCGCCAGCAGCATAGACGGGAGGTCAGGGGAGCTGTTTTTT
CASSIDGRSGELFF
>TRBD2|TRBJ2-7|TRBV18
TGTGCCAGCTCTTTAACTAGCGACTACGAGCAGTACTTC
CASSLTSDYEQYF
>TRBD1|TRBJ1-5|TRBV19
TGTGCCAGTCAGTCCCCAACAGGGGTTAGCAATCAGCCCCAGCATTTT
CASQSPTGVSNQPQHF
>TRBD2|TRBJ2-5|TRBV6-6
TGTGCCAGCGTGGCGGGAGGCCCGCAAGAGACCCAGTACTTC
CASVAGGPQETQYF